The 25 T cell receptor beta chains in this list originate from one sample, sequenced in a study of blood T cell repertoires in COVID-19. Clones were read by immunoSEQ multiplex PCR, and TCRdb kept only the in-frame ones, dropping some. The sample yields around 130,000 clones, more than 70% seen once. The specimen sequenced was peripheral blood. The receptors were sampled from a woman in her fifties or sixties with acute or convalescent COVID-19.

The CDR3 nucleotides read TGTGCAAGTCGCTTAGCGCTTGGCGGGAGGTGCACAGATACGCAGTATTTT. This codes for CASRLALGGRCTDTQYF. The chain uses TRBV12-2 and TRBJ2-3; TRBD2 is the table's D call and was not checked against the DNA. TRBV12-2 corresponds to a pseudogene. The CDR3 totals 17 residues.

The CDR3 protein is CASSLVAGVSDTQYF. DNA for the CDR3: TGTGCCAGCAGCTTGGTAGCGGGAGTTTCAGATACGCAGTATTTT. The rearrangement uses TRBV7-9 and TRBJ2-3, with 9 bases matching TRBD2. The V gene's germline CDR1 is SEHNR and CDR2 FQNEAQ (reference sequence). The CDR3 runs to 15 residues. The V segment lost 3 bases and the J segment 4 bases; nucleotides outside the gene matches: 5.

V gene TRBV28 combines with J gene TRBJ1-2, with TRBD1 matching 10 bases. The CDR3 extends over 15 amino acids. V trimming: 5 bases; J trimming: 4 bases; junction bases outside the gene matches: 7. Germline-derived CDR1 and CDR2 are MDHEN and SYDVKM. CDR3 region: CASSPPRDRGYGYTF. For the CDR3, the DNA is TGTGCCAGCAGTCCTCCCCGGGACAGGGGCTATGGCTACACCTTC.

This chain connects TRBV6-5 to TRBJ2-7, with D perhaps TRBD1 (6 bases). V was pared by 10 bases and J by 2 bases, with 15 bases between. CDR1 MNHEY and CDR2 SVGAGI come from the germline V gene. This CDR3 is 13 amino acids long. CDR3 sequence: CATLRGGTYEQYF. As DNA, the CDR3 is TGTGCCACCCTCAGGGGTGGGACCTACGAGCAGTACTTC.

V gene TRBV6-1 combines with J gene TRBJ1-2; D perhaps matches TRBD1 (5 bases). Germline V gives CDR1 MNHNS, CDR2 SASEGT. The germline V and J ends were trimmed by 2 bases and 8 bases, with 18 bases remaining between them. This CDR3 is 15 amino acids long. CDR3 sequence reads: CASSERQYSPRGYTF. In nucleotides, the CDR3 is TGTGCCAGCAGTGAAAGACAGTATTCACCTCGGGGCTACACCTTC.

V is TRBV7-2 and J is TRBJ2-1; 7 nucleotides line up with TRBD2. Germline trimming cut 2 bases from V and 6 bases from J; bases unmatched to any gene: 7. The CDR3 loop spans 15 amino acids. Germline V gene lookup returns CDR1 SGHTA and CDR2 FQGNSA. In nucleotides, the CDR3 is TGTGCCAGCAGCTTAATCTGGGGAGGGATCAATGAGCAGTTCTTC. Amino acid sequence: CASSLIWGGINEQFF.

V is TRBV29-1 and J is TRBJ2-3, with 10 bases fitting TRBD1. The CDR3 is 17 amino acids. Trimming took 3 bases from V and 6 from J; bases not matched to a gene: 15. Germline CDR1 and CDR2: SQVTM and ANQGSEA. The DNA of the CDR3 is TGCAGCGTTGATGCCGGGACAGGGGTAGTTAGGAGTGATACGCAGTATTTT. Its translation: CSVDAGTGVVRSDTQYF.

This clone was recorded once. The J gene is TRBJ2-1, the V gene TRBV6-6, with 10 bases matching TRBD2. Germline V gene lookup returns CDR1 MNHNY and CDR2 SVGAGI (reference sequence). V dropped 5 bases and J dropped 4; count of bases not matched to a gene: 20. This CDR3 region has 20 residues. Written as DNA, the CDR3 is TGTGCCAGCAGTCCTCATAGCCGCCTCAGCGGGAGGGCCTTGTACAATGAGCAGTTCTTC. Its protein product is CASSPHSRLSGRALYNEQFF.

The V and J genes are TRBV19 and TRBJ2-5, with a possible D match to TRBD2 (6 bases). This CDR3 has 16 amino acids. The ends were cut back, 3 bases at V and 5 bases at J, with 19 bases in the middle. CDR1 is LNHDA and CDR2 is SQIVND in the germline V gene (reference sequence). CDR3 region: CASSIESTRGWETQYF. The CDR3 DNA follows: TGTGCCAGTAGTATTGAGTCCACTCGGGGGTGGGAGACCCAGTACTTC.

The V gene is TRBV14, the J gene TRBJ2-3, with TRBD2 matching 16 bases. The germline V gene has CDR1 SGHDN and CDR2 FVKESK. Losses at the gene ends were 4 bases for V and 4 bases for J; bases not matched to a gene: 8. The length of the CDR3 is 18 residues. CDR3 sequence: CASSRRGLAGGPPDTQYF. CDR3 sequence (DNA): TGTGCCAGCAGCCGGCGGGGACTAGCGGGAGGGCCACCAGATACGCAGTATTTT.

V gene TRBV27 combines with J gene TRBJ2-3, with 11 nucleotides matching TRBD2. CDR1 is MNHEY and CDR2 is SMNVEV in the germline V gene (reference sequence). V trimming: 2 bases; J trimming: 7 bases; junction bases outside the gene matches: 11. The CDR3 covers 17 residues. The CDR3 coding sequence is TGTGCCAGCAGTTTAACCCAGACTAGCGGGAATCGGAATACGCAGTATTTT. Encoded protein: CASSLTQTSGNRNTQYF.

J is TRBJ2-1 and V is TRBV5-1; weak D call: TRBD2 (7 bases). Germline assignment: CDR1 SGHRS and CDR2 YFSETQ. CDR3 length: 15 amino acids. V was clipped by 0 bases and J by 7 bases, with 14 bases between them. The CDR3 reads CASSLELARGNEQFF. In nucleotides, the CDR3 is TGCGCCAGCAGCTTGGAACTAGCGAGGGGGAATGAGCAGTTCTTC.

The DNA for the CDR3 is TGTGCCTGGAGTGTATCCTCGGGCAGGGTTGTAGATACGCAGTATTTT. The encoded protein is CAWSVSSGRVVDTQYF. V gene TRBV30 combines with J gene TRBJ2-3, with a weak D call TRBD1 (5 bases). V was clipped by 0 bases and J by 5 bases, with 18 bases between them. CDR3 length equals 16 residues. The V gene's germline CDR1 is GTSNPN and CDR2 SVGIG (reference sequence).

The chain joins TRBV19 to TRBJ2-1, with 9 bases aligning to TRBD2. Trimming took 6 bases from V and 0 from J; bases not matched to a gene: 3. The CDR3 has 15 residues. Per germline, CDR1 LNHDA and CDR2 SQIVND (reference sequence). CDR3 loop: CASRRTSDSYNEQFF. CDR3 nucleotide sequence: TGTGCCAGTAGGAGGACTAGCGACTCCTACAATGAGCAGTTCTTC.

The gene calls are TRBV19 and TRBJ1-4; no clear D gene. V dropped 6 bases and J dropped 3 bases, with 14 bases sitting between them. The CDR3 loop spans 15 amino acids. CDR1 and CDR2 from the germline V gene are LNHDA and SQIVND (reference sequence). The DNA for the CDR3 is TGTGCCAGTAGATTCCTTGGGAGATCTAATGAAAAACTGTTTTTT. Residues: CASRFLGRSNEKLFF.

The V call is TRBV12-3 or TRBV12-4, the J call TRBJ1-2, with a possible D match to TRBD1 (5 bases). V gave up 2 bases and J gave up 7 bases, with 8 bases separating them. This CDR3 has 12 amino acids. CDR3 DNA sequence: TGTGCCAGCAGTTTATGGGGGGTTGGCTACACCTTC. Protein sequence: CASSLWGVGYTF.

The chain carries TRBV10-1 and TRBJ2-3; a weak D match, TRBD1 (6 bases). The V gene's germline CDR1 is WNHNN and CDR2 SYGVQD (reference sequence). The CDR3 has 15 residues. With 2 bases removed from V and 1 base from J, the gap between germline ends came to 10 bases. DNA for the CDR3: TGCGCCAGCAGTGAGAGGGACACCGGCACAGATACGCAGTATTTT. Encoded protein: CASSERDTGTDTQYF.

The chain joins TRBV5-6 to TRBJ1-1; D is uncertain. The V end was cut by 0 bases, the J end by 8 bases, with 11 bases between. Germline CDR1 SGHDT, CDR2 YYEEEE. This CDR3 contains 13 residues. The CDR3 here is CASSLDSRVEAFF. CDR3 DNA: TGTGCCAGCAGCTTGGACTCCCGGGTAGAAGCTTTCTTT.

The J gene is TRBJ2-7, the V gene TRBV12-3 or TRBV12-4; 7 nucleotides line up with TRBD1. Trimming removed 4 bases from V and 4 bases from J; junction bases left unmatched: 4. The CDR3 loop spans 13 amino acids. As DNA, the CDR3 is TGTGCCAGCAGTTACCAACAGGGGTACGAGCAGTACGTC. Protein product: CASSYQQGYEQYV.

CDR3 DNA: TGTGCCAGCAGCTTAGAGAGGGCGGGAGAGCAGTTCTTC. As protein: CASSLERAGEQFF. This sequence joins TRBV7-2 and TRBJ2-1, with a tentative D call TRBD2 (6 bases). Germline V gene data show CDR1 as SGHTA and CDR2 as FQGNSA. The V end was cut by 1 base, the J end by 10 bases, with 11 bases between. This CDR3 has 13 residues.

J is TRBJ2-1 and V is TRBV15; TRBD2 might be the D (5 bases). Germline CDR1 reads LNHNV; CDR2 reads YYDKDF (reference sequence). The CDR3 consists of 15 residues. V lost 0 bases and J 6 bases, leaving 12 bases between the germline ends. Here the CDR3 reads CATSRDSRTGNEQFF. CDR3 DNA sequence: TGTGCCACCAGCAGAGATTCCCGGACTGGCAATGAGCAGTTCTTC.

The chain links TRBV5-4 to TRBJ1-4, with no clear D. Between the trimmed V and J ends, which lost 3 bases and 0 bases, there was a span of 15 bases. The germline V gene has CDR1 SGHNT and CDR2 YYREEE (reference sequence). The CDR3 contains 17 residues. CDR3 region: CASSWGGPIATNEKLFF. The CDR3 DNA sequence: TGTGCCAGCAGCTGGGGAGGGCCTATTGCAACTAATGAAAAACTGTTTTTT.

The chain carries TRBV24-1 and TRBJ1-2; D might be TRBD1 (5 bases). The length of the CDR3 is 14 residues. Per the germline V gene, CDR1 is KGHDR and CDR2 is SFDVKD. Deletions cut 4 bases from V and 0 bases from J, with 8 bases between. The DNA for the CDR3 is TGTGCCACCAGTGAGGCGGGGGCTAACTATGGCTACACCTTC. Translated, it gives CATSEAGANYGYTF.

This CDR3 is CASSLRMEGWETQYF. DNA of the CDR3: TGTGCCAGCAGTTTACGTATGGAGGGGTGGGAGACCCAGTACTTC. The chain uses TRBV28 and TRBJ2-5; weak D call: TRBD2 (6 bases). The V end lost 2 bases, the J end lost 5 bases, and 15 bases lay between the germline ends. CDR3 length: 15 residues. CDR1 is MDHEN and CDR2 is SYDVKM in the germline V gene.

The chain has TRBV5-4 and TRBJ1-3; 7 nucleotides match TRBD1. Trimming at V came to 4 bases and at J to 3 bases, leaving 7 bases not matched to a gene. The CDR3 extends over 15 amino acids. Germline CDR1 and CDR2: SGHNT and YYREEE (reference sequence). CDR3 sequence: CASSLEGANGNTIYF. The CDR3 DNA follows: TGTGCCAGCAGCCTGGAGGGGGCAAATGGAAACACCATATATTTT. Complete variable domain (other parts from reference TRBV5-4 and TRBJ1-3): ETGVTQSPTHLIKTRGQQVTLRCSSQSGHNTVSWYQQALGQGPQFIFQYYREEENGRGNFPPRFSGLQFPNYSSELNVNALELDDSALYLCASSLEGANGNTIYFGEGSWLTVV.